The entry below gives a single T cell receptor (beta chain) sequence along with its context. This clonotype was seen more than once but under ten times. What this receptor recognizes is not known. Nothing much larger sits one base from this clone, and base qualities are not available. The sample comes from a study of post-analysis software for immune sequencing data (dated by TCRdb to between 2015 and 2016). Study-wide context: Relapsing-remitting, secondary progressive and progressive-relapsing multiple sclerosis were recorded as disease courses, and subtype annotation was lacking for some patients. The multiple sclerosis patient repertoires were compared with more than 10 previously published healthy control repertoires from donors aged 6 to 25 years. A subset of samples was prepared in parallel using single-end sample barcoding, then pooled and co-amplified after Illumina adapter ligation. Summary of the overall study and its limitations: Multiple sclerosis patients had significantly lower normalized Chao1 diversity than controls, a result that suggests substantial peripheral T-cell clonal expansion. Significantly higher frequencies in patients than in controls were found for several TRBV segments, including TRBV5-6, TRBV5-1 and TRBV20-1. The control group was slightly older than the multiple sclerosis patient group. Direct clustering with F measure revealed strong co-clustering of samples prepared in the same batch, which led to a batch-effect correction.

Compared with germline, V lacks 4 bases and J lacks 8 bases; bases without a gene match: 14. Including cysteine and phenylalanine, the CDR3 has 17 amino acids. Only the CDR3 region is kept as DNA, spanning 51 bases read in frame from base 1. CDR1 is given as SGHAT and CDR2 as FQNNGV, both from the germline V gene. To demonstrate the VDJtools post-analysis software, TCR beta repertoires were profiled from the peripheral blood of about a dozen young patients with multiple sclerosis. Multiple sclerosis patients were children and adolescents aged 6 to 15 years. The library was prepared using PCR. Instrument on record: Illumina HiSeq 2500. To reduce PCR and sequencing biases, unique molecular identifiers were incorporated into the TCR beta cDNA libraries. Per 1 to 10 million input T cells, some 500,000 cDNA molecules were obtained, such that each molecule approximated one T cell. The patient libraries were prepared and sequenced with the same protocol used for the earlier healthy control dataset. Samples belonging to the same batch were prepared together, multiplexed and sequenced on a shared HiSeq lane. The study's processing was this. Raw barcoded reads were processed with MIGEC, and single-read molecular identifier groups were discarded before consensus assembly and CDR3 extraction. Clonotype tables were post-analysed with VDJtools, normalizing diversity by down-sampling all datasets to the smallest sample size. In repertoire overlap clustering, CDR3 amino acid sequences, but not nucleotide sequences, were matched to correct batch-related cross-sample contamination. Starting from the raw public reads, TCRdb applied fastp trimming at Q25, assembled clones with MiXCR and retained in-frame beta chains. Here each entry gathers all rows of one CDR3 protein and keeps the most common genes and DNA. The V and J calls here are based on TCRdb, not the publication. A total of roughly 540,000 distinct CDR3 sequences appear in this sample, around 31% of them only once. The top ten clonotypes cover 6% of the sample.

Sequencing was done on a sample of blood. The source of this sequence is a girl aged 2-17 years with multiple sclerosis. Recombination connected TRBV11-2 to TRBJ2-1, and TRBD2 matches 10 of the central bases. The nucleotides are TGTGCCAGCAGCTCCCCAGGAGCGGGGGGGCCAGAGGATGAGCAGTTCTTC. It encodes CASSSPGAGGPEDEQFF.